This T cell receptor (beta chain) was obtained from a study of cytomegalovirus exposure and HLA in healthy donors. Study findings and constraints: Cytomegalovirus-associated status was assigned to fewer than 200 TCR beta chains. Relative to the approximately 660-donor mean, N-insertions were reportedly fewer in an Asian-associated ancestry cluster in a later analysis.

V lost 8 bases and J lost 3, with 8 bases in between. CDR1 is MNHNS, CDR2 SASEGT, per germline. CDR3 length equals 11 residues. This clone was counted a few times. Antigen: not known. With 60 Vbeta and 13 Jbeta primers, the PCR was carried out. Using immunoSEQ multiplex PCR, the repertoire was profiled, and TCRdb retains in-frame clones only, with some absent. Of about 140,000 clones detected, roughly three fifths appear once; the ten largest clones hold around 6%. The V call is TRBV6-1, the J call TRBJ2-7; possible D gene TRBD2, 6 bases. This clonotype was sampled from a woman in her fifties or sixties in good health and CMV-seronegative. What was sequenced was PBMCs. The CDR3 region is CASLGGYEQYF. CDR3 coding DNA: TGTGCCAGCCTGGGGGGCTACGAGCAGTACTTC.